Sequencing of this T cell receptor beta chain was carried out in a study of CXCR3-negative and CXCR3-positive naive CD8 T cells. This CDR3 is built from 12 residues. The germline V gene has CDR1 LGHNT and CDR2 FRNRAP. With respect to this clonotype: Its antigen is still unknown.

Study-wide results and limits: Each naive subset displayed comparably high diversity, whereas memory CD8+ cells displayed much lower diversity. TRB CDR3s were more hydrophobic in CXCR3-positive than in CXCR3-negative naive cells.

All TRB cDNA libraries came from 5' RACE performed with UMI labels. TCRdb re-called the 5' RACE reads, yielding one record per CDR3 amino acid sequence without DNA. This listing includes some 99,000 distinct CDR3 sequences. The chain couples TRBV12-5 to TRBJ2-7; no DNA is available, so the TRBD1 call from TCRdb remains unchecked. The clonotype was recovered from a human donor in good health. Some clones in this sample may be carry-over from other donors' samples. Sequencing input: naive CXCR3+ CD8+ T cells from blood. The subset was: CD45RO-CCR7+CD27+CD95- naive CD8+ T cells expressing CXCR3 (TNR3+). CDR3 protein: CAGGGQGDEQYF.